This T cell receptor beta chain was sequenced in a study of blood T cell repertoires in COVID-19. Study background: The United States, Italy and Spain provided the acute and convalescent COVID-19 samples. Nucleic acid was either cDNA or gDNA, and it came from T cells, B-cell-depleted T cells, or PBMCs.

This clone was counted only a few times. A read error may produce the germline difference seen at one junction end. The CDR3 is 13 residues long. Germline V gene data show CDR1 as SQVTM and CDR2 as ANQGSEA. As originally analysed: Using reference gene primer amplification, nucleated cell counts were estimated. The method was immunoSEQ multiplex PCR; TCRdb's version includes in-frame clones alone and lacks a portion of them. V, J and clone size are taken as reported in that table, and D and trimming were inferred from the DNA itself. The table includes 150,000 to 200,000 clones, under 95% detected once.

This clonotype was sampled from a man aged 60-69 years with active or convalescent COVID-19. The gene calls are TRBV29-1 and TRBJ1-1; 7 bases match TRBD1. The sequencing input was peripheral blood. CDR3 nucleotides: TGCAGCGCTGAACAGGGGATGAACACTGAAGCTTTCTTT. As protein: CSAEQGMNTEAFF.